Each of the 2 T cell receptor beta chains below was sequenced from the same sample in a study of T cell responses to AZD1222 COVID-19 vaccine. Profiled with immunoSEQ multiplex PCR; TCRdb holds only in-frame clones, not every one. The sample shows more than 90,000 clones, about 90% of them seen only once. Sequences were derived from peripheral blood, sampled on day 0 of AZD1222 vaccination. All receptors come from an adult in good health.

The chain is built from TRBV27 and TRBJ1-2, with no clear D. The CDR3 spans 13 residues. Between the trimmed V and J ends, which lost 6 bases and 2 bases, there was a span of 10 bases. In germline, CDR1 is MNHEY, CDR2 SMNVEV (reference sequence). In nucleotides, the CDR3 is TGTGCCAGCAGGGCAGATCTAAACTATGGCTACACCTTC. Its translation is CASRADLNYGYTF.

The chain is built from TRBV18 and TRBJ2-1, with D unclear. The CDR3 covers 16 residues. Germline CDR1 reads KGHSH; CDR2 reads LQKENI. V was trimmed by 3 bases and J by 3 bases, leaving 15 bases between them. CDR3 bases: TGTGCCAGCTCACCCCAGACTTGGAAGAACTACAATGAGCAGTTCTTC. Translation: CASSPQTWKNYNEQFF.